Reported below is one T cell receptor (beta chain). This clonotype was detected ten times or more. Its target antigen remains unknown. The record has no base qualities; no much larger clone is one base away. Germline trimming: 3 bases from V, 0 bases from J; junction bases outside gene matches: 3. The germline V gene encodes CDR1 SGHRS and CDR2 YFSETQ. The CDR3 sequence holds 16 residues, the cysteine and phenylalanine included. Just the 48-base CDR3 DNA is kept, in frame starting at base 1. This sample is drawn from a study of T cell repertoires in cytomegalovirus infection (dated by TCRdb to between 2018 and 2021). Study-wide context: The HLA type of each donor mattered for the analysis, because public TCR beta signatures pointed to carriage of CMV infection along with the matching HLA type.

The full study reports these points: In both this cohort and an independent cohort of over 350 donors, the cumulative frequency of public TCR beta family members distinguished carriers of CMV infection plus the relevant HLA type. The ex vivo response was dominated by HLA-C-restricted CMV-specific TCR beta clonotypes, which also provided the single most frequent clonotype in two of eight donors.

TCRdb shows the sequencer as Illumina HiSeq 1500. TCRdb took the public reads, trimmed them with fastp at Q25, ran MiXCR for clone calling and kept in-frame beta chains. Each record represents a unique CDR3 protein, reported with the most common genes and DNA among its rows. Recorded for this sample are 150,000 to 200,000 distinct CDR3 sequences; roughly 9.8% of them occurred a single time. The ten largest clones capture around 4.4% of the sample. The specimen sequenced was PBMCs. Recombination joined TRBV5-1 with TRBJ2-2; 9 of the junction bases match TRBD2. This TCR came from a human donor in good health (CMV status not recorded). Some clones in this sample may be carry-over from other donors' samples. The nucleotides read TGCGCCAGCAGCTCCCGGACTAGCGCGAACACCGGGGAGCTGTTTTTT. This translates into CASSSRTSANTGELFF.